These T cell receptor beta chains were read from a single sample in a study of vaccination and CD4 T cells after COVID-19. The antigens for these receptors are not known. TCRdb reprocessed the PCR reads via MiXCR and lists one record per CDR3 protein. The sample consists of 15,000 or so distinct CDR3 sequences, approximately 50% of them appearing once. The sequences come from CD4+ T cells from blood, cultured in vitro, collected about 7 months after SARS-CoV-2 vaccination. These receptor sequences come from a human donor who had recovered from COVID-19. CDR3s include the opening cysteine and the closing phenylalanine or tryptophan. The order of the fields is D gene, clone size, J gene, V gene, CDR3 protein, CDR3 DNA. D genes are given only for firm matches. Rows give clone size only sometimes, using once, few, many, or a class for an expanded clone.

>.|.|TRBJ2-3|TRBV18
CASSPMGRGADTQYF
TGTGCCAGCTCACCGATGGGGAGGGGGGCAGATACGCAGTATTTT
>TRBD2|few|TRBJ2-1|TRBV15
CATSRPVAGGLFF
TGTGCCACCAGCAGGCCCGTAGCGGGGGGCCTGTTCTTC
>.|.|TRBJ2-7|TRBV18
CASSTGQDEQYF
TGTGCCAGCTCAACCGGACAAGACGAGCAGTACTTC
>.|medium-sized|TRBJ2-3|TRBV15
CATSRRRGADTDTQYF
TGTGCCACCAGCAGACGTAGGGGGGCAGATACAGATACGCAGTATTTT
>.|.|TRBJ1-2|TRBV19
CASSRFYGYTF
TGTGCCAGTAGTCGATTCTATGGCTACACCTTC
>.|few|TRBJ1-6|TRBV27
CASRPVGLQGNSPLHF
TGTGCCAGCAGGCCGGTAGGGCTCCAGGGAAATTCACCCCTCCACTTT
>.|.|TRBJ2-7|TRBV20-1
CSAQHSSYEQYF
TGCAGTGCCCAGCACAGTTCCTACGAGCAGTACTTC
>.|.|TRBJ2-5|TRBV10-3
CAISGQQETQYF
TGTGCCATCAGTGGCCAACAAGAGACCCAGTACTTC
>TRBD2|.|TRBJ2-3|TRBV19
CASSGLAGSQADTQYF
TGTGCCAGTAGCGGACTAGCGGGAAGCCAGGCGGATACGCAGTATTTT
>.|.|TRBJ2-6|TRBV20-1
CSAHGAVNVLTF
TGCAGTGCGCACGGAGCTGTCAACGTCCTGACTTTC
>.|few|TRBJ1-2|TRBV7-3
CASSPGTGGGGYTF
TGTGCCAGCAGCCCTGGGACTGGGGGGGGTGGCTACACCTTC
>TRBD1|.|TRBJ1-6|TRBV19
CASSKLGTGLGSPLHF
TGTGCCAGTAGTAAACTTGGGACAGGGTTGGGTTCACCCCTCCACTTT
>.|.|TRBJ2-6|TRBV7-3
CASSFQVTPGANVLTF
TGTGCCAGCAGCTTTCAGGTTACCCCTGGGGCCAACGTCCTGACTTTC
>.|.|TRBJ2-3|TRBV27
CASSSYWGYTQYF
TGTGCCAGCAGTTCGTACTGGGGCTATACGCAGTATTTT
>.|.|TRBJ2-4|TRBV7-2
CASSLVPLAKNIQYF
TGTGCCAGCAGCTTAGTCCCCTTAGCCAAAAACATTCAGTACTTC
>.|.|TRBJ1-5|TRBV7-2
CASSGRTGSQPQHF
TGTGCCAGCAGCGGTCGGACCGGCAGTCAGCCCCAGCATTTT
>.|.|TRBJ1-5|TRBV7-6
CASSRQGNEPQHF
TGTGCCAGCAGCCGTCAGGGTAATGAGCCCCAGCATTTT
>.|.|TRBJ2-2|TRBV20-1
CSARAAGALAGELFF
TGCAGTGCTAGGGCCGCGGGGGCCTTGGCCGGGGAGCTGTTTTTT
>.|.|TRBJ2-7|TRBV7-6
CASSLRAGDEQYF
TGTGCCAGCAGCTTAAGGGCCGGGGACGAGCAGTACTTC
>.|.|TRBJ1-5|TRBV20-1
CSAGINNQPQHF
TGCAGTGCGGGGATTAACAATCAGCCCCAGCATTTT
>.|.|TRBJ1-6|TRBV7-2
CTSSLVGGNSPLHF
TGTACCAGCAGCTTAGTCGGGGGGAATTCACCCCTCCACTTT
>.|.|TRBJ1-5|TRBV7-9
CASSSQSWAINQPQHF
TGTGCCAGCAGCTCCCAGTCCTGGGCGATCAATCAGCCCCAGCATTTT
>.|once|TRBJ2-3|TRBV6-2/TRBV6-3
CASSYFYGGPTDTQYF
TGTGCCAGCAGTTACTTCTACGGGGGGCCCACAGATACGCAGTATTTT
>TRBD2|.|TRBJ2-1|TRBV6-1
CATLSGTSPYNEQFF
TGTGCCACCTTGTCCGGGACTAGCCCCTACAATGAGCAGTTCTTC
>TRBD1|.|TRBJ1-6|TRBV6-1
CASSLQGNSYNSPLHF
TGTGCCAGCAGCCTACAGGGGAACTCCTATAATTCACCCCTCCACTTT
>.|.|TRBJ2-1|TRBV24-1
CATSEKAHNEQFF
TGTGCCACCAGTGAAAAGGCCCACAATGAGCAGTTCTTC
>.|.|TRBJ1-1|TRBV5-1
CASSLNRANTEAFF
TGCGCCAGCAGCTTAAACAGGGCGAACACTGAAGCTTTCTTT
>.|.|TRBJ1-1|TRBV20-1
CSARVNTEAFF
TGCAGTGCTAGGGTGAACACTGAAGCTTTCTTT
>TRBD2|.|TRBJ2-1|TRBV6-4
CASSELAGGYNEQFF
TGTGCCAGCAGTGAGCTAGCGGGAGGCTACAATGAGCAGTTCTTC
>TRBD1|.|TRBJ2-1|TRBV6-1
CASSNRDRVSYNEQFF
TGTGCCAGCAGTAACCGGGACAGGGTCTCCTACAATGAGCAGTTCTTC
>TRBD2|.|TRBJ2-7|TRBV20-1
CSAGRGTGEQYF
TGCAGTGCGGGGCGGGGGACTGGCGAGCAGTACTTC
>TRBD2|.|TRBJ2-5|TRBV2
CASSGTSGGAGETQYF
TGTGCCAGCAGTGGGACTAGCGGGGGGGCCGGCGAGACCCAGTACTTC
>TRBD2|once|TRBJ2-7|TRBV20-1
CSARDFYLAGGPEYF
TGCAGTGCTAGAGATTTTTACCTAGCGGGAGGGCCAGAGTACTTC
>.|few|TRBJ1-5|TRBV19
CASSQGTYSNQPQHF
TGTGCCAGCAGCCAGGGGACCTATAGCAATCAGCCCCAGCATTTT
>TRBD1|medium-sized|TRBJ1-1|TRBV20-1
CSARVQGGTEAFF
TGCAGTGCTAGGGTCCAGGGGGGCACTGAAGCTTTCTTT
>.|.|TRBJ2-2|TRBV6-2/TRBV6-3
CASGHTGELFF
TGTGCCAGCGGTCACACCGGGGAGCTGTTTTTT
>.|.|TRBJ1-1|TRBV6-2/TRBV6-3
CASSYWTANTEAFF
TGTGCCAGCAGTTATTGGACAGCGAACACTGAAGCTTTCTTT
>.|.|TRBJ1-1|TRBV5-1
CASRERTDEAFF
TGCGCCAGCAGGGAACGGACAGATGAAGCTTTCTTT
>.|.|TRBJ2-1|TRBV12-3/TRBV12-4
CASSLASYNEQFF
TGTGCCAGCAGTTTAGCTAGCTACAATGAGCAGTTCTTC
>TRBD1|once|TRBJ1-1|TRBV5-1
CASSFQGVEAFF
TGCGCCAGCAGCTTCCAGGGGGTTGAAGCTTTCTTT
>.|.|TRBJ2-1|TRBV20-1
CSAILQVAATYNEQFF
TGCAGTGCCATACTTCAGGTAGCGGCGACCTACAATGAGCAGTTCTTC
>TRBD2|.|TRBJ2-7|TRBV7-6
CASSQVLASGNYEQYF
TGTGCCAGCAGCCAAGTACTGGCCAGCGGGAACTACGAGCAGTACTTC
>.|few|TRBJ1-5|TRBV15
CATSRVGGGNQPQHF
TGTGCCACCAGCAGAGTCGGGGGCGGCAATCAGCCCCAGCATTTT
>TRBD2|.|TRBJ2-3|TRBV20-1
CSAIPRTSGSTDTQYF
TGCAGCGCTATACCTCGGACTAGCGGGAGCACAGATACGCAGTATTTT
>TRBD2|.|TRBJ2-5|TRBV29-1
CSVDGRAGTQYF
TGCAGCGTTGACGGGAGGGCGGGGACCCAGTACTTC
>.|.|TRBJ2-3|TRBV5-1
CASSMTGGTQYF
TGCGCCAGCAGCATGACAGGTGGTACGCAGTATTTT
>TRBD2|once|TRBJ2-1|TRBV10-3
CAINSGGSYNEQFF
TGTGCCATAAATTCGGGGGGATCCTACAATGAGCAGTTCTTC
>.|.|TRBJ1-2|TRBV6-1
CATKTQGSNYGYTF
TGTGCCACCAAAACACAGGGTTCTAACTATGGCTACACCTTC
>TRBD1|few|TRBJ2-7|TRBV28
CASSWDRDSYEQYF
TGTGCCAGCAGTTGGGACAGAGATTCCTACGAGCAGTACTTC
>TRBD1|.|TRBJ2-7|TRBV20-1
CSARTRQGAGEQYF
TGCAGTGCTCGGACAAGACAGGGGGCGGGTGAGCAGTACTTC
>TRBD2|.|TRBJ2-5|TRBV10-3
CAISEGEGKPQETQYF
TGTGCCATCAGTGAGGGGGAGGGGAAGCCCCAAGAGACCCAGTACTTC
>.|.|TRBJ2-7|TRBV6-1
CASGATLALEQYF
TGTGCCAGCGGCGCCACCCTAGCTCTCGAGCAGTACTTC
>TRBD1|.|TRBJ1-6|TRBV20-1
CSGTQGAGSPLHF
TGCAGTGGGACGCAGGGGGCAGGGTCACCCCTCCACTTT
>.|.|TRBJ1-6|TRBV19
CASSIGVYSPLHF
TGTGCCAGTAGTATAGGGGTGTATTCACCCCTCCACTTT
>TRBD2|.|TRBJ2-5|TRBV5-1
CASSLLAGGPETQYF
TGCGCCAGCAGCTTGTTAGCGGGAGGGCCCGAGACCCAGTACTTC